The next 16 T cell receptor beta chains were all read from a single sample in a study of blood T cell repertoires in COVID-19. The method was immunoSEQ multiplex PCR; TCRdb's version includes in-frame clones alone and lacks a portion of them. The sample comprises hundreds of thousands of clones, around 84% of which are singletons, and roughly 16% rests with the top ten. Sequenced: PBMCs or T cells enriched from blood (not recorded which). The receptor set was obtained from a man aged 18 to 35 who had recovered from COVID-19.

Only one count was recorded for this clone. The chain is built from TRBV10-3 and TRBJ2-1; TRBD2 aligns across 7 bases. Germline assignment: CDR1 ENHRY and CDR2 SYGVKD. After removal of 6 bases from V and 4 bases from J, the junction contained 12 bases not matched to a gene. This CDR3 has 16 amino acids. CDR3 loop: CAISDPGLDFYNEQFF. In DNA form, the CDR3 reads TGTGCCATCAGCGACCCCGGACTAGATTTTTACAATGAGCAGTTCTTC.

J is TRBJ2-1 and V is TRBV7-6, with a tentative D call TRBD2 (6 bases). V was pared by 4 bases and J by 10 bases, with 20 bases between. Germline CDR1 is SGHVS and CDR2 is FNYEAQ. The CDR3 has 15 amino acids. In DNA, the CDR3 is TGTGCCAGCAGCTCATCGGAGGGTCTGCGGAGCGAGCAGTTCTTC. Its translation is CASSSSEGLRSEQFF.

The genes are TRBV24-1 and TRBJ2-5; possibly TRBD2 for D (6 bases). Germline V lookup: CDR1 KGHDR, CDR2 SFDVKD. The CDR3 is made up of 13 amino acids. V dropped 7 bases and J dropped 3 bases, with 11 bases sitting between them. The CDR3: CATRSSGEETQYF. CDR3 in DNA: TGTGCCACCAGATCATCGGGAGAAGAGACCCAGTACTTC.

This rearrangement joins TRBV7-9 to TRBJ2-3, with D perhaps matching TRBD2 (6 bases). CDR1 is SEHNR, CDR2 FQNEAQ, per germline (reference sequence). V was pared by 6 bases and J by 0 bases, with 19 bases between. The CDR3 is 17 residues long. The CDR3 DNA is TGTGCCAGCAGAGTTGGGTACGGGGGACCAAGCACAGATACGCAGTATTTT. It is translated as CASRVGYGGPSTDTQYF.

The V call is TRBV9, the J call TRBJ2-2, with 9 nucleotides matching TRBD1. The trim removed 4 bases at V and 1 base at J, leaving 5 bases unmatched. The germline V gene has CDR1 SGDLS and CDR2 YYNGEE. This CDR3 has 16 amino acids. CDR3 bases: TGTGCCAGCAGCCCAAGACAGGGGGGGAACACCGGGGAGCTGTTTTTT. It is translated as CASSPRQGGNTGELFF.

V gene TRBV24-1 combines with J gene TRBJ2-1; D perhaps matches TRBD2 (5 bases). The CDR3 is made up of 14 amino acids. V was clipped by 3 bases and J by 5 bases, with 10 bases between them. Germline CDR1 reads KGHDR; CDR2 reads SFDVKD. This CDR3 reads CATSDPWTDNEQFF. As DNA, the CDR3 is TGTGCCACCAGTGATCCGTGGACTGACAATGAGCAGTTCTTC.

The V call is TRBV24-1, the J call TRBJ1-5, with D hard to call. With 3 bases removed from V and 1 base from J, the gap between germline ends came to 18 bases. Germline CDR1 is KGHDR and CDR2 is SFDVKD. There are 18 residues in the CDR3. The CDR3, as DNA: TGTGCCACCAGTGATCTTCTCAAACTAGGAGCGAGCAATCAGCCCCAGCATTTT. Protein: CATSDLLKLGASNQPQHF.

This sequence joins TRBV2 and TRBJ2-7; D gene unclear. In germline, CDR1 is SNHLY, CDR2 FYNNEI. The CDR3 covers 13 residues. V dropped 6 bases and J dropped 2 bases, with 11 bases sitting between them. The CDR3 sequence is CASSVGAPYEQYF. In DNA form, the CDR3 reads TGTGCCAGCAGCGTGGGCGCACCCTACGAGCAGTACTTC. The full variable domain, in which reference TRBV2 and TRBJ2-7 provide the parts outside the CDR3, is EPEVTQTPSHQVTQMGQEVILRCVPISNHLYFYWYRQILGQKVEFLVSFYNNEISEKSEIFDDQFSVERPDGSNFTLKIRSTKLEDSAMYFCASSVGAPYEQYFGPGTRLTVT.

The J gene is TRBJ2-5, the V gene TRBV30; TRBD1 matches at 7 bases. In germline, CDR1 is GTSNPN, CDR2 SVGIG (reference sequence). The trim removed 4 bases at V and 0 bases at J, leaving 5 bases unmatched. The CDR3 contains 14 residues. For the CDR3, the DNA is TGTGCCTGGAACCGGGACAGTTACCAAGAGACCCAGTACTTC. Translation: CAWNRDSYQETQYF.

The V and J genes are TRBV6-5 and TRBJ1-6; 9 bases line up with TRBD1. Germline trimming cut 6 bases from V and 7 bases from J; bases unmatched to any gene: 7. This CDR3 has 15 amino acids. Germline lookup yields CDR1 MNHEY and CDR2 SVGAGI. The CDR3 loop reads CASRSFGQGNSPLHF. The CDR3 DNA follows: TGTGCCAGCAGGTCGTTCGGACAGGGGAATTCACCCCTCCACTTT.

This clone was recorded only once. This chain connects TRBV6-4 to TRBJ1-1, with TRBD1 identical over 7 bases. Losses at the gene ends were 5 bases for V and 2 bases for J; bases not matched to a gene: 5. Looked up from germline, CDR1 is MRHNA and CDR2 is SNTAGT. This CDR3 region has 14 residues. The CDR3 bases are TGTGCCAGCAGTCCGGGGACAGATAACACTGAAGCTTTCTTT. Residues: CASSPGTDNTEAFF.

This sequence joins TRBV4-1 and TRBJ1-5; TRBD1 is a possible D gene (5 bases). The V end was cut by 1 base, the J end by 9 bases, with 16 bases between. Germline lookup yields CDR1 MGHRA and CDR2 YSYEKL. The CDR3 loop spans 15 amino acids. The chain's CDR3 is CASSQVMGPDWPQHF. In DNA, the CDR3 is TGCGCCAGCAGCCAAGTGATGGGGCCAGATTGGCCCCAGCATTTT.

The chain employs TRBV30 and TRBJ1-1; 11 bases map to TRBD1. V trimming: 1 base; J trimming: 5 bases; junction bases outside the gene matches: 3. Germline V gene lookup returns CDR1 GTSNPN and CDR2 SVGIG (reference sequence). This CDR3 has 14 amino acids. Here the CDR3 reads CAWSGGTGGTEAFF. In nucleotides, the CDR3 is TGTGCCTGGAGTGGCGGGACAGGGGGGACTGAAGCTTTCTTT.

The CDR3 loop is CASSLPGDNSPLHF. In DNA form, the CDR3 reads TGTGCCAGCAGCTTGCCCGGGGATAATTCACCCCTCCACTTT. The gene calls are TRBV5-6 and TRBJ1-6, with D hard to call. From germline, CDR1 is SGHDT and CDR2 YYEEEE. The V end lost 1 base, the J end lost 5 bases, and 7 bases lay between the germline ends. There are 14 residues in the CDR3.

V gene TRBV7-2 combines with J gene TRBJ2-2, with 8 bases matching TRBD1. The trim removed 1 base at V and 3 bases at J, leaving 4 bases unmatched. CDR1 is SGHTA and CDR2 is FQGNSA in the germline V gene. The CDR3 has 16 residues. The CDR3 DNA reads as TGTGCCAGCAGCTTAGACTACAGGGGGGACACCGGGGAGCTGTTTTTT. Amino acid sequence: CASSLDYRGDTGELFF.

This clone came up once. CDR3 region: CASSLVQGLRETQYF. Here the CDR3 DNA reads TGCGCCAGCAGCTTGGTACAGGGTTTAAGGGAGACCCAGTACTTC. The chain is built from TRBV5-1 and TRBJ2-5, with D possibly matching TRBD1 (6 bases). V lost 0 bases to trimming and J lost 5 bases, with 14 bases between them. Germline CDR1 and CDR2: SGHRS and YFSETQ. CDR3 length: 15 amino acids.